This T cell receptor beta chain was identified during a study of blood T cell repertoires in COVID-19. Study in general: Italy, Spain and the United States were the sources of the convalescent and acute COVID-19 samples.

Produced via immunoSEQ multiplex PCR; TCRdb's table is partial and in-frame only. The sample carries about 130,000 clones, roughly 86% recorded once. The CDR3 totals 16 residues. V lost 2 bases to trimming and J lost 1 base; unmatched junction nucleotides: 7. CDR1 MNHEY and CDR2 SVGEGT come from the germline V gene. The sample was peripheral blood. The chain couples TRBV6-2 or TRBV6-3 to TRBJ1-1; TRBD1 agrees at 7 bases. The receptor comes from a woman aged 45-65 years who had recovered from COVID-19. The CDR3 spells CASSYPHGTANTEAFF. For the CDR3, the DNA is TGTGCCAGCAGTTACCCCCACGGGACAGCGAACACTGAAGCTTTCTTT.